Below, one T cell receptor (beta chain) is given with its context. This CDR3 has 16 amino acids. In germline, CDR1 is MDHEN, CDR2 SYDVKM. V dropped 0 bases and J dropped 8; count of bases not matched to a gene: 7. This sample was included in a study of control samples from healthy donors and cancer patients. Only in-frame clones appear in the TCRdb table, and some are missing; sequencing was by immunoSEQ multiplex PCR. The table shows some 110,000 clones, with 75% to 90% occurring only once. This sequence originates from a woman in her fifties or sixties with colorectal cancer. The chain is built from TRBV28 and TRBJ1-4; 9 bases are shared with TRBD1. The sequencing sample was made of PBMCs. The CDR3 region is CASSLWGDRVGEKLFF. CDR3 DNA: TGTGCCAGCAGTTTATGGGGGGACAGGGTTGGAGAAAAACTGTTTTTT.